Presented here are 4 T cell receptor beta chains from one specimen sequenced in a study of blood T cell repertoires in COVID-19. Produced via immunoSEQ multiplex PCR; TCRdb's table is partial and in-frame only. The repertoire holds about 230,000 clones, less than 90% seen once, with roughly 2.7% in the top ten. The sample was peripheral blood. The receptor source for this set is a woman in her 70s with active or convalescent COVID-19.

The chain links TRBV6-5 to TRBJ2-1; 11 bases are shared with TRBD2. CDR3 length: 14 residues. CDR1 MNHEY and CDR2 SVGAGI come from the germline V gene. The junction had 6 bases not matched to a gene; V was cut back by 6 bases and J by 8 bases. The CDR3 DNA follows: TGTGCCAGCAGCCCCCCTAGCGGGGGGCATGAGCAGTTCTTC. Translating it yields CASSPPSGGHEQFF.

There are a few counts of this clone. V and J are TRBV27 and TRBJ2-7, with 10 nucleotides matching TRBD2. CDR1 is MNHEY, CDR2 SMNVEV, per germline (reference sequence). With V trimmed by 8 bases and J by 2 bases, 9 bases remained unmatched. The CDR3 sequence is 15 residues long. Here the CDR3 DNA reads TGTGCCAGCGCCCGACTAGCGGGCAGCCCCTACGAGCAGTACTTC. Translated, it gives CASARLAGSPYEQYF.

This chain uses TRBV19 with TRBJ1-6; D is ambiguous. The CDR3 totals 14 residues. From germline, CDR1 is LNHDA and CDR2 SQIVND (reference sequence). V was shortened by 5 bases and J by 8 bases, with 13 bases between the two germline ends. The CDR3 sequence is CASSGRDPHSPLHF. For the CDR3, the DNA is TGTGCCAGTAGTGGGCGAGACCCTCATTCACCCCTCCACTTT.

V and J are TRBV7-9 and TRBJ1-1; 8 bases fit TRBD1. V gave up 6 bases and J gave up 1 base; unmatched junction bases: 7. Looked up from germline, CDR1 is SEHNR and CDR2 is FQNEAQ (reference sequence). CDR3 length equals 15 residues. The CDR3 loop reads CASRPRTGQNTEAFF. CDR3 coding DNA: TGTGCCAGCAGGCCCAGGACAGGGCAGAACACTGAAGCTTTCTTT.